The 15 T cell receptor beta chains below all came from one sample that was sequenced in a study of T-cell memory formation after mild COVID-19 (dated by TCRdb to the early 2020s). The library relied on 5' RACE. Sequencing relied on an Illumina NovaSeq 6000. Clones were called with MiXCR by TCRdb after fastp trimmed the public reads at Q25, and only in-frame beta chains were retained. CDR3 protein sequences are deduplicated, and each keeps its most common genes and DNA. In all, the sample holds roughly 300,000 distinct CDR3 sequences, and 15% to 20% of those were seen once. Clones ranked in the top ten supply 20% to 25% of the sample. The sample comprised PBMCs or a T cell subset sorted from them (not recorded which). The receptors shown here come from a man aged 18 to 29 who had mild COVID-19 (a few samples of this study predate the infection). The sample titles of this study are shuffled in the database, so cell type and time point are left out; the donor was told from shared clones.

This clonotype was seen only a few times. CDR3 region: CASSPLDSNSPLHF. DNA of the CDR3: TGTGCCAGCTCACCCCTGGACAGTAATTCACCCCTCCACTTT. This chain links TRBV18 with TRBJ1-6; tentative D call: TRBD1 (6 bases). The V gene lost 3 bases and the J gene lost 6 bases, with 9 bases spanning the gap. Germline V lookup: CDR1 KGHSH, CDR2 LQKENI. The CDR3 covers 14 residues.

The chain couples TRBV11-2 to TRBJ1-2; D is ambiguous. CDR3 length: 11 residues. The germline CDR1 and CDR2 sequences are SGHAT and FQNNGV. V gave up 5 bases and J gave up 8 bases, with 9 bases separating them. CDR3 nucleotides: TGTGCCAGCAGCCCCTCGGTGGGCTACACCTTC. Amino acid sequence: CASSPSVGYTF.

This clonotype was counted ten times or more. J is TRBJ2-5 and V is TRBV20-1; 8 nucleotides agree with TRBD1. V gave up 5 bases and J gave up 5 bases; unmatched junction bases: 7. Germline CDR1 reads DFQATT; CDR2 reads SNEGSKA (reference sequence). CDR3 length: 13 amino acids. The CDR3 nucleotides read TGCAGTGCTGGCGACAGGGGCCGGGAGACCCAGTACTTC. It specifies CSAGDRGRETQYF.

This clonotype was observed a few times. The chain links TRBV5-1 to TRBJ2-1; unclear D gene. CDR1 and CDR2 (germline): SGHRS, YFSETQ. V was clipped by 4 bases and J by 9 bases, with 17 bases between them. The CDR3 has 14 amino acids. In DNA, the CDR3 is TGCGCCAGCAGCCCCTCTGGGGTTTCTGGTGAGCAGTTCTTC. Amino acid sequence: CASSPSGVSGEQFF.

This clonotype appeared a few times. V is TRBV7-3 and J is TRBJ2-7; 9 nucleotides align to TRBD1. The V gene's germline CDR1 is SGHTA and CDR2 FQGTGA. CDR3 length: 16 amino acids. V shed 5 bases and J 0 bases; nucleotides not matched to a gene: 8. The CDR3 region is CASSPNVGQGSYEQYF. For the CDR3, the DNA is TGTGCCAGCAGCCCAAACGTGGGACAGGGCTCCTACGAGCAGTACTTC.

The chain recombines TRBV29-1 with TRBJ1-2; D not certain. Germline V gives CDR1 SQVTM, CDR2 ANQGSEA. Deletions cut 4 bases from V and 2 bases from J, with 8 bases between. The length of the CDR3 is 12 residues. CDR3 region: CSVGRANYGYTF. CDR3 nucleotide sequence: TGCAGCGTTGGGAGGGCCAACTATGGCTACACCTTC.

V usage is TRBV25-1 and J usage is TRBJ1-2; 7 positions match TRBD1. Germline V CDR1 and CDR2: MGHDK, SYGVNS. CDR3 length: 13 amino acids. V dropped 3 bases and J dropped 7; count of bases not matched to a gene: 5. Written as DNA, the CDR3 is TGTGCCAGCAGTGAGCCACAGGGGACTGGCTACACCTTC. Translation gives CASSEPQGTGYTF.

This clonotype was counted only a few times. The V and J genes are TRBV10-3 and TRBJ2-2; weak D call: TRBD2 (7 bases). Trimming left V 10 bases short and J 1 base short, with 19 bases between. The CDR3 contains 16 residues. In germline, CDR1 is ENHRY, CDR2 SYGVKD. CDR3 amino acids: CATQRGRDKNTGELFF. The CDR3 nucleotides read TGTGCCACCCAGCGGGGCCGGGACAAGAACACCGGGGAGCTGTTTTTT.

The chain joins TRBV7-9 to TRBJ2-1, with unresolved D. Germline V CDR1 and CDR2: SEHNR, FQNEAQ (reference sequence). The CDR3 runs to 13 residues. The ends were cut back, 7 bases at V and 10 bases at J, with 17 bases in the middle. CDR3: CASTLSSHDEQFF. DNA for the CDR3: TGTGCCAGCACCCTGTCCAGCCATGACGAGCAGTTCTTC.

This clonotype showed up many times. This chain connects TRBV5-1 to TRBJ1-2; 7 nucleotides align to TRBD1. Germline V gene lookup returns CDR1 SGHRS and CDR2 YFSETQ. V trimming: 4 bases; J trimming: 0 bases; junction bases outside the gene matches: 6. The CDR3 extends over 15 amino acids. DNA for the CDR3: TGCGCCAGCAGCGCGTCGGGACAGTCTAACTATGGCTACACCTTC. Amino acids: CASSASGQSNYGYTF.

The table lists this clonotype with many counts. V is TRBV7-2 and J is TRBJ2-3; 7 bases are a match to TRBD2. CDR3 length: 14 amino acids. The V gene's germline CDR1 is SGHTA and CDR2 FQGNSA. V dropped 5 bases and J dropped 4; count of bases not matched to a gene: 6. This CDR3 reads CASSPSGAADTQYF. The CDR3 nucleotides read TGTGCCAGCAGCCCAAGCGGGGCCGCAGATACGCAGTATTTT.

The chain couples TRBV5-1 to TRBJ1-2; 7 bases map to TRBD1. Trimming cost V 4 bases and J 7 bases; bases outside gene matches: 7. The germline CDR1 and CDR2 sequences are SGHRS and YFSETQ. The length of the CDR3 is 13 residues. The CDR3, as DNA: TGCGCCAGCAGCACGACAGGGTTTTCTGGCTACACCTTC. Encoded protein: CASSTTGFSGYTF. Full variable domain (rest looked up from reference TRBV5-1 and TRBJ1-2): KAGVTQTPRYLIKTRGQQVTLSCSPISGHRSVSWYQQTPGQGLQFLFEYFSETQRNKGNFPGRFSGRQFSNSRSEMNVSTLELGDSALYLCASSTTGFSGYTFGSGTRLTVV.

The chain joins TRBV12-5 to TRBJ2-2, with D possibly matching TRBD1 (6 bases). CDR1 LGHNT and CDR2 FRNRAP come from the germline V gene. The ends were cut back, 5 bases at V and 1 base at J, with 8 bases in the middle. This CDR3 contains 14 residues. The CDR3 loop reads CASGTGQNTGELFF. The CDR3 nucleotides are TGTGCTAGTGGTACGGGACAGAACACCGGGGAGCTGTTTTTT.

This chain uses TRBV7-2 with TRBJ2-3; possible D gene TRBD2, 7 bases. Germline CDR1 and CDR2: SGHTA and FQGNSA. This CDR3 is built from 15 residues. Trimming cost V 1 base and J 2 bases, with 10 bases left between them. CDR3 residues: CASSLVGGPTDTQYF. CDR3 DNA: TGTGCCAGCAGCTTAGTCGGGGGGCCCACAGATACGCAGTATTTT.

This sequence joins TRBV4-2 and TRBJ2-2, with D unclear. CDR1 and CDR2 from the germline V gene are LGHNA and YNFKEQ. The CDR3 totals 17 residues. Between the trimmed V and J ends, which lost 4 bases and 2 bases, there was a span of 17 bases. This CDR3 reads CASSPLPSQVNTGELFF. Here the CDR3 DNA reads TGTGCCAGCAGCCCCCTACCGAGCCAAGTCAACACCGGGGAGCTGTTTTTT.